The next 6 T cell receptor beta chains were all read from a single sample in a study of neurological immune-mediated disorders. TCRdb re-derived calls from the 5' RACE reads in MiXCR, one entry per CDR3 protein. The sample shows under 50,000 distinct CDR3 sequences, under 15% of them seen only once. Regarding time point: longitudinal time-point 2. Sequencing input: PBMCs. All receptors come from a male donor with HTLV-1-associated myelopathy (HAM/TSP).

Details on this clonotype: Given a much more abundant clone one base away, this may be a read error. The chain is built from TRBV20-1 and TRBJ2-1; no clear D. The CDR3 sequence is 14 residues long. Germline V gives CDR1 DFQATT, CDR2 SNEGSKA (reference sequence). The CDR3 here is CGAYVTSSYNEQFF. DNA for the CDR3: TGCGGTGCCTATGTTACTTCATCCTACAATGAGCAGTTCTTC.

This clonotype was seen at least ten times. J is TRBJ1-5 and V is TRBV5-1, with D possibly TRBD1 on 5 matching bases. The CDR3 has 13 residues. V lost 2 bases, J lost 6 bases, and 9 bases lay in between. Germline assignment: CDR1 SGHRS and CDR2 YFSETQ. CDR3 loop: CASSFWGGQPQHF. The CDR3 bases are TGCGCCAGCAGCTTCTGGGGGGGTCAGCCCCAGCATTTT. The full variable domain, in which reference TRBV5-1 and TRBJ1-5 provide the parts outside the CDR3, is KAGVTQTPRYLIKTRGQQVTLSCSPISGHRSVSWYQQTPGQGLQFLFEYFSETQRNKGNFPGRFSGRQFSNSRSEMNVSTLELGDSALYLCASSFWGGQPQHFGDGTRLSIL.

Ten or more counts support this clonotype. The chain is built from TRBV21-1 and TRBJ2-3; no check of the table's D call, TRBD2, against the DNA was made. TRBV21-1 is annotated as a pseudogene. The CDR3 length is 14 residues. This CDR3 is CASVSGGAADTQYF. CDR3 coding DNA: TGTGCCAGCGTTAGCGGGGGGGCAGCAGATACGCAGTATTTT.

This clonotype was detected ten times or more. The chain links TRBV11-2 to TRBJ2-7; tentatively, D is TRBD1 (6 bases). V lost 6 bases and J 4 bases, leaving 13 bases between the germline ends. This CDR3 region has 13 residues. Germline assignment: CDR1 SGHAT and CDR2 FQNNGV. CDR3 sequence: CASRQGNLYEQYF. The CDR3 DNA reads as TGTGCCAGCAGACAGGGTAATTTGTACGAGCAGTACTTC.

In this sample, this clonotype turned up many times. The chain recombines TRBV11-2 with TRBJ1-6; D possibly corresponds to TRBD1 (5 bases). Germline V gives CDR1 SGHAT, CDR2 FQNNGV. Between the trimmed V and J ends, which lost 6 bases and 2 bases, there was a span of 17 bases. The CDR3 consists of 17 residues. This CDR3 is CASRPGAGGPYNSPLHF. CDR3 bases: TGTGCCAGCAGACCCGGGGCGGGAGGGCCCTATAATTCACCCCTCCACTTT.

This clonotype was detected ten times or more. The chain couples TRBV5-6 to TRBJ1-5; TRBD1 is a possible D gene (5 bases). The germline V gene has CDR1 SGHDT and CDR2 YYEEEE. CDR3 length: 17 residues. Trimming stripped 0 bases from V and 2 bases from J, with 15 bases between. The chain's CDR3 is CASSLAPGKGGNQPQHF. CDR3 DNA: TGTGCCAGCAGCTTGGCACCGGGAAAAGGGGGCAATCAGCCCCAGCATTTT.